This entry concerns a single T cell receptor (beta chain). Repertoires were generated with immunoSEQ multiplex PCR, while TCRdb's copy carries only in-frame clones and drops some. The repertoire holds approximately 58,000 clones, roughly 90% seen once, with 1.5% to 2% in the top ten. V lost 2 bases, J lost 0 bases, and 9 bases lay in between. The germline CDR1 and CDR2 sequences are SGHNT and YYREEE (reference sequence). This CDR3 is built from 15 residues. This entry comes from a study of graft-versus-host responses after intestinal transplantation. V usage is TRBV5-4 and J usage is TRBJ1-3; D unresolved. The sequence came from a human patient who received an intestinal transplant, so some T cells may come from the graft donor. Sequenced here: PBMCs, sampled 26 days after transplant. This CDR3 reads CASSFPRNSGNTIYF. The CDR3 nucleotides are TGTGCCAGCAGCTTTCCCAGGAACTCTGGAAACACCATATATTTT.